This TCR beta chain comes out of a study of cytomegalovirus exposure and HLA in healthy donors. Notes on the study in general: Most TCR sequences were uncommon, yet certain public TCRs appeared in many donors. Under in vitro conditions, a few CMV-associated chains were confirmed as specific for CMV antigens. The tendency of first-cohort TCR clusters to co-occur in the 130 or so validation repertoires was identified by a subsequent analysis. Both high specificity and high sensitivity reportedly marked the classifier's diagnosis of cytomegalovirus status.

A note on this clone: Its antigen is undetermined.

Measured with immunoSEQ multiplex PCR; TCRdb has only the in-frame clones, and not every one. The table lists about 160,000 clones, about 86% of them singletons. The sample consisted of PBMCs. This receptor was identified in a woman younger than 45 in good health and CMV-seronegative.

CDR3 in amino acids: CASSLASAGRENIQYF. The CDR3 coding sequence is TGTGCCAGCAGCTTAGCAAGTGCTGGGCGGGAAAACATTCAGTACTTC. The chain employs TRBV7-8 and TRBJ2-4; D possibly corresponds to TRBD2 (5 bases). The CDR3 runs to 16 residues. Germline V CDR1 and CDR2: SGHVS, FQNEAQ. Trimming removed 0 bases at V and 5 bases at J, with 14 bases between. Looking up the rest from reference TRBV7-8 and TRBJ2-4 gives the full variable domain: GAGVSQSPRYKVAKRGQDVALRCDPISGHVSLFWYQQALGQGPEFLTYFQNEAQLDKSGLPSDRFFAERPEGSVSTLKIQRTQQEDSAVYLCASSLASAGRENIQYFGAGTRLSVL.